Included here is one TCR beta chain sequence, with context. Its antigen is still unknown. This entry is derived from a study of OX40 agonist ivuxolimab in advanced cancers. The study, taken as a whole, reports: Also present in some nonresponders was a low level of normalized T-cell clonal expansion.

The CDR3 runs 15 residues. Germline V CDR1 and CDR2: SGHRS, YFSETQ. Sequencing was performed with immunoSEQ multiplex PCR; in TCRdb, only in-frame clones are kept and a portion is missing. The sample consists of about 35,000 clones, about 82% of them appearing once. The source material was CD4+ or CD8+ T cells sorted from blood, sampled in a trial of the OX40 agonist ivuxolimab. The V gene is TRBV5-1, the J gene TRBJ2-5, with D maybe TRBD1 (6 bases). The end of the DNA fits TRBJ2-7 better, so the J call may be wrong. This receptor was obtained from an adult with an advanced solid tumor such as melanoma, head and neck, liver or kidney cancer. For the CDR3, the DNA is TGCGCCAGCAGCACCACAGGGCTAAATACCTACGAGCAGTACTTC. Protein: CASSTTGLNTYEQYF.